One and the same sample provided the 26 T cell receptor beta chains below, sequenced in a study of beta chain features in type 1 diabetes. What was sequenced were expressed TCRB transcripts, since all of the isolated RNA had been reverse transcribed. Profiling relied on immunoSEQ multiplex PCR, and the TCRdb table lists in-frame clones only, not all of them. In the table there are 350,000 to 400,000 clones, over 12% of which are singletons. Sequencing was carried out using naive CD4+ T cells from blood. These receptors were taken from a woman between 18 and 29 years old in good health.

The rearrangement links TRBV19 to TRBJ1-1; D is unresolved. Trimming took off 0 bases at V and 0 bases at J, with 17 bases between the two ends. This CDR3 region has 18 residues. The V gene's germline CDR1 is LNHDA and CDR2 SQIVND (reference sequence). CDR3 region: CASSIDRGFSFMNTEAFF. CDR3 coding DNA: TGTGCCAGTAGTATAGATCGAGGTTTCAGCTTCATGAACACTGAAGCTTTCTTT.

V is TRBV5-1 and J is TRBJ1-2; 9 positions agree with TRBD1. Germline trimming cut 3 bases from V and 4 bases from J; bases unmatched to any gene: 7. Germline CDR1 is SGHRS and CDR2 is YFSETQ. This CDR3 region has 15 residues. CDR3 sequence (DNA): TGCGCCAGCAGCTGGGGACAGGGTCCTACCTATGGCTACACCTTC. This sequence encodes CASSWGQGPTYGYTF.

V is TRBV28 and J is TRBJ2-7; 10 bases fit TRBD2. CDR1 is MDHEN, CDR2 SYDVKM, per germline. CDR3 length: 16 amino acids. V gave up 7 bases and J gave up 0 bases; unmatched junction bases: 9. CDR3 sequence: CASILSGTSASYEQYF. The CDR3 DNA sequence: TGTGCCAGCATTCTCTCCGGGACTAGCGCCTCCTACGAGCAGTACTTC.

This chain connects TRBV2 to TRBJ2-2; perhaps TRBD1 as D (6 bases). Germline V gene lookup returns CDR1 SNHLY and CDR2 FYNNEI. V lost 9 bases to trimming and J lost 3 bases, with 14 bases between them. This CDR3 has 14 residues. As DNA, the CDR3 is TGTGCCAGTCGGTACAGGGCTGACACCGGGGAGCTGTTTTTT. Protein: CASRYRADTGELFF.

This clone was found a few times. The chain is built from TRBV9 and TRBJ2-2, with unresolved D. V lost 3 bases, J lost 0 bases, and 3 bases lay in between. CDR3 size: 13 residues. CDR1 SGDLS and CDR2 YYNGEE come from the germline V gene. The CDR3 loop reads CASSAANTGELFF. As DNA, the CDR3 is TGTGCCAGCAGCGCAGCGAACACCGGGGAGCTGTTTTTT.

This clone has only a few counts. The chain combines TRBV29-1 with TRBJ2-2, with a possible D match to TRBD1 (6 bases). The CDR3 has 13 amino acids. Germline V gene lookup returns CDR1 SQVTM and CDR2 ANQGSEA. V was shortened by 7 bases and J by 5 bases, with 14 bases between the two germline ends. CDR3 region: CSGQSRGTGELFF. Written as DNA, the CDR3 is TGCAGCGGCCAGTCCAGGGGAACCGGGGAGCTGTTTTTT.

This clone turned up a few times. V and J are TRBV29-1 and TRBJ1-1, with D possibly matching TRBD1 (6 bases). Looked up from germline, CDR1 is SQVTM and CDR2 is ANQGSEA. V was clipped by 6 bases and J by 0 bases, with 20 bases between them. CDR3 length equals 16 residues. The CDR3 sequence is CSVKTRYREMNTEAFF. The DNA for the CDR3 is TGCAGCGTCAAAACTAGATACAGGGAAATGAACACTGAAGCTTTCTTT. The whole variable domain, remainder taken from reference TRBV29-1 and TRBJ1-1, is SAVISQKPSRDICQRGTSLTIQCQVDSQVTMMFWYRQQPGQSLTLIATANQGSEATYESGFVIDKFPISRPNLTFSTLTVSNMSPEDSSIYLCSVKTRYREMNTEAFFGQGTRLTVV.

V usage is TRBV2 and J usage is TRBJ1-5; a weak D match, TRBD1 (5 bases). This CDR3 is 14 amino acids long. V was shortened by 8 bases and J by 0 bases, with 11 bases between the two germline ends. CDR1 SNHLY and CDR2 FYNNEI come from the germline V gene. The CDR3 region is CASWWGDSNQPQHF. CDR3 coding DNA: TGTGCCAGCTGGTGGGGGGATAGCAATCAGCCCCAGCATTTT. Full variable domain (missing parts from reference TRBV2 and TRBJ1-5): EPEVTQTPSHQVTQMGQEVILRCVPISNHLYFYWYRQILGQKVEFLVSFYNNEISEKSEIFDDQFSVERPDGSNFTLKIRSTKLEDSAMYFCASWWGDSNQPQHFGDGTRLSIL.

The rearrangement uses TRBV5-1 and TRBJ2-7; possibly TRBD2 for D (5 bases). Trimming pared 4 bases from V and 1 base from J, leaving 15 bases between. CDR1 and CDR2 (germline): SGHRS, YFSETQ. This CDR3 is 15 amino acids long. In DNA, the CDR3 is TGCGCCAGCAGCGTGAATCGGGGTCGGTCCTACGAGCAGTACTTC. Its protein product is CASSVNRGRSYEQYF. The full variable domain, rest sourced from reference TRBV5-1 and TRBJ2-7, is KAGVTQTPRYLIKTRGQQVTLSCSPISGHRSVSWYQQTPGQGLQFLFEYFSETQRNKGNFPGRFSGRQFSNSRSEMNVSTLELGDSALYLCASSVNRGRSYEQYFGPGTRLTVT.

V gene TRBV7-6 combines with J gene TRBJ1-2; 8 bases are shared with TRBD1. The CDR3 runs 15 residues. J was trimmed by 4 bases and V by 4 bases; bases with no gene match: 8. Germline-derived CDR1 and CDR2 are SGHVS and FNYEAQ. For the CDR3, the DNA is TGTGCCAGCAGCTCTCGACAGGGGAGGTTCTATGGCTACACCTTC. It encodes CASSSRQGRFYGYTF.

The CDR3 DNA reads as TGTGCCAGCAGTGAACAAGCGGACTACGAGCAGTACTTC. Residues: CASSEQADYEQYF. The rearrangement joins TRBV2 to TRBJ2-7; maybe TRBD2 (5 bases). The CDR3 consists of 13 residues. In germline, CDR1 is SNHLY, CDR2 FYNNEI. V dropped 2 bases and J dropped 3 bases, with 8 bases sitting between them.

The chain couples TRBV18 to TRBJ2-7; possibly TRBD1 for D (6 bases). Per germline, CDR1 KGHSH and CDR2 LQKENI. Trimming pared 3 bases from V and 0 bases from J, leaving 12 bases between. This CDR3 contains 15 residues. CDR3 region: CASSPYRDISYEQYF. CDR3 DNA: TGTGCCAGCTCACCGTATCGGGACATCTCCTACGAGCAGTACTTC. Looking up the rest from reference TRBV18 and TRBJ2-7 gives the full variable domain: NAGVMQNPRHLVRRRGQEARLRCSPMKGHSHVYWYRQLPEEGLKFMVYLQKENIIDESGMPKERFSAEFPKEGPSILRIQQVVRGDSAAYFCASSPYRDISYEQYFGPGTRLTVT.

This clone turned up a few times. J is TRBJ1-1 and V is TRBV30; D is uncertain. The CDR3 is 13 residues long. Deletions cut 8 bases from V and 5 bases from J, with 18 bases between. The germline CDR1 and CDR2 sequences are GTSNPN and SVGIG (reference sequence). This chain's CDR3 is CAAEGGVGTEAFF. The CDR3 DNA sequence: TGTGCCGCCGAGGGTGGGGTAGGGACTGAAGCTTTCTTT. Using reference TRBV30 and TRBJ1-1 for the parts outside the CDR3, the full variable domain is SQTIHQWPATLVQPVGSPLSLECTVEGTSNPNLYWYRQAAGRGLQLLFYSVGIGQISSEVPQNLSASRPQDRQFILSSKKLLLSDSGFYLCAAEGGVGTEAFFGQGTRLTVV.

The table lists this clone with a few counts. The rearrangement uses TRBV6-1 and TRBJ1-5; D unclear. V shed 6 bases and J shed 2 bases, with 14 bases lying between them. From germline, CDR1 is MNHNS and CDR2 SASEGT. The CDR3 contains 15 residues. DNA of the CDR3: TGTGCCAGCAGGCTCTTGGACTCTCGCAATCAGCCCCAGCATTTT. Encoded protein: CASRLLDSRNQPQHF.

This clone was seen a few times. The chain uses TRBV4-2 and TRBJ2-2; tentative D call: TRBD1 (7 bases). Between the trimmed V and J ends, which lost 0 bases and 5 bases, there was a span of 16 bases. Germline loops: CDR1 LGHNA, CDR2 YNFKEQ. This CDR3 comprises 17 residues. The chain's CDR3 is CASSQEQGRSRTGELFF. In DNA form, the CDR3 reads TGTGCCAGCAGCCAAGAACAGGGGAGGTCAAGGACCGGGGAGCTGTTTTTT.

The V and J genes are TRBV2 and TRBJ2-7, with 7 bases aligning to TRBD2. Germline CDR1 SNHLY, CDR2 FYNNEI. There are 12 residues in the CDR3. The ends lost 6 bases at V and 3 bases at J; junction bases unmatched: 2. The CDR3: CASSAGVYEQYF. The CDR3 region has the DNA TGTGCCAGCAGCGCGGGAGTCTACGAGCAGTACTTC.

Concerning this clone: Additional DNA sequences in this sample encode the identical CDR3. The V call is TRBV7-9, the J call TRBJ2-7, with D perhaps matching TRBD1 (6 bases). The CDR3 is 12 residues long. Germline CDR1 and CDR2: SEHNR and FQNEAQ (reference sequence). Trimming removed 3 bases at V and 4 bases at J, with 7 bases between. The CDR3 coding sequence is TGTGCCAGCAGCTTTCAGGGGTACGAGCAGTACTTC. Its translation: CASSFQGYEQYF.

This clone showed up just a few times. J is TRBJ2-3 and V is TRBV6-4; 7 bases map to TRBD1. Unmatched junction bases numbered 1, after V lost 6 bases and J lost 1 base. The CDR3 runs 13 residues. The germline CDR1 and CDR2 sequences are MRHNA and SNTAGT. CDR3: CASSGTGTDTQYF. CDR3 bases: TGTGCCAGCAGCGGGACAGGCACAGATACGCAGTATTTT.

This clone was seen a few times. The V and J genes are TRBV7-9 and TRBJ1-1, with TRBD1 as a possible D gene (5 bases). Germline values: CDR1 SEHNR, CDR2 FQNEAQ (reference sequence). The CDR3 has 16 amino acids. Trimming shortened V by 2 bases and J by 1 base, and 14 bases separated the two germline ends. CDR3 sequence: CASSLLGAGENTEAFF. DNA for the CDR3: TGTGCCAGCAGCTTACTTGGTGCGGGGGAGAACACTGAAGCTTTCTTT.

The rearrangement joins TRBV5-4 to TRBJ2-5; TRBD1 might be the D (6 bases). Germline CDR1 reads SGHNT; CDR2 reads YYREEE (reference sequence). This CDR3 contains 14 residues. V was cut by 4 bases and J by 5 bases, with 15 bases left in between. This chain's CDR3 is CASSLKTGEETQYF. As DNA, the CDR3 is TGTGCCAGCAGCCTAAAGACAGGAGAGGAGACCCAGTACTTC.

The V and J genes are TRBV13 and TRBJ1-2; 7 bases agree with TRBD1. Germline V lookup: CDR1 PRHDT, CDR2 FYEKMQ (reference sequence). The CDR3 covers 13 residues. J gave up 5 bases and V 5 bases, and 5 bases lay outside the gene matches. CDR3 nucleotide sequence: TGTGCCAGCAGCCCAGGGGGAAGGTATGGCTACACCTTC. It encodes CASSPGGRYGYTF.

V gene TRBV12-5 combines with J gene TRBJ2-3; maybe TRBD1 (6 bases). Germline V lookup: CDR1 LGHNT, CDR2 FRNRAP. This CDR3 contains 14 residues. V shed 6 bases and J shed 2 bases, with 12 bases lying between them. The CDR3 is CASGPGTPTDTQYF. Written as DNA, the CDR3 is TGTGCTAGTGGCCCAGGGACACCCACAGATACGCAGTATTTT.

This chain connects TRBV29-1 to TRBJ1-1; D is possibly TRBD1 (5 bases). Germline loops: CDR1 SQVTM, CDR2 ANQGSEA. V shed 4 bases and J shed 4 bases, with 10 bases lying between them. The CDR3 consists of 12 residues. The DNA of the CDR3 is TGCAGCGTTGGAACCAGGGTCACTGAAGCTTTCTTT. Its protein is CSVGTRVTEAFF. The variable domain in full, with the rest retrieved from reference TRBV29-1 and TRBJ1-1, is SAVISQKPSRDICQRGTSLTIQCQVDSQVTMMFWYRQQPGQSLTLIATANQGSEATYESGFVIDKFPISRPNLTFSTLTVSNMSPEDSSIYLCSVGTRVTEAFFGQGTRLTVV.

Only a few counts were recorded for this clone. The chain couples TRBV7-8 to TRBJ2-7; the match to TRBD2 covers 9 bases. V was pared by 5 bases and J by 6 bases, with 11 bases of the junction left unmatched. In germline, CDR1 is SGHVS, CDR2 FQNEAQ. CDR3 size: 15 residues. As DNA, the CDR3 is TGTGCCAGCAGCCCCTCCCGCGGGAGGGCCGGCGAGCAGTACTTC. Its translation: CASSPSRGRAGEQYF.

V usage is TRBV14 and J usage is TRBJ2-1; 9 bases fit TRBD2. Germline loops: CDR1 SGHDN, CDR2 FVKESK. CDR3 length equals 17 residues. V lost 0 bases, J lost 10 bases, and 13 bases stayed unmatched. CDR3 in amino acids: CASSQDWASGMAKEQFF. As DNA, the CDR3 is TGTGCCAGCAGCCAAGATTGGGCTAGCGGGATGGCGAAGGAGCAGTTCTTC. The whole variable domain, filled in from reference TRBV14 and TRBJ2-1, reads EAGVTQFPSHSVIEKGQTVTLRCDPISGHDNLYWYRRVMGKEIKFLLHFVKESKQDESGMPNNRFLAERTGGTYSTLKVQPAELEDSGVYFCASSQDWASGMAKEQFFGPGTRLTVL.

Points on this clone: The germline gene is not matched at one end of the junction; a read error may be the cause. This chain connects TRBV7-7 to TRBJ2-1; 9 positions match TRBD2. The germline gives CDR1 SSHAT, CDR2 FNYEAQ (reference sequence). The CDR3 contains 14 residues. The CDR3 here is CASSAAGGVNEQFF. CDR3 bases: TGTGCTAGCAGCGCAGCGGGAGGTGTCAATGAGCAGTTCTTC.